The 30 T cell receptor beta chains below were found in one sample sequenced in a study of sequential checkpoint blockade in melanoma. TCRdb's table, derived via immunoSEQ multiplex PCR, lists solely in-frame clones and lacks some. Of 13,000 or so clones listed, around 69% are singletons. Treatment in this sample: randomized to nivolumab then ipilimumab (arm A) or the reverse (arm B). The sample was CD8+ T cells sorted from blood (inferred from file names), taken from a patient given nivolumab and ipilimumab in sequence. Receptors were obtained from a human donor with melanoma.

The rearrangement links TRBV6-5 to TRBJ1-2; D remains unclear. V was pared by 4 bases and J by 0 bases, with 9 bases between. Looked up from germline, CDR1 is MNHEY and CDR2 is SVGAGI. The CDR3 contains 14 residues. The CDR3 reads CASSSQEANYGYTF. The CDR3 DNA reads as TGTGCCAGCAGTTCCCAGGAGGCTAACTATGGCTACACCTTC.

This clone was seen more than once but under ten times. The rearrangement links TRBV4-3 to TRBJ2-3, with a tentative D call TRBD2 (5 bases). CDR3 length equals 16 residues. V was pared by 1 base and J by 4 bases, with 15 bases between. Germline CDR1 reads LGHNA; CDR2 reads YSLEER. DNA for the CDR3: TGCGCCAGCAGCCAAGCTGCTCTAGCAGATTCAGATACGCAGTATTTT. It yields the protein CASSQAALADSDTQYF.

The V and J genes are TRBV7-9 and TRBJ2-1; perhaps TRBD1 as D (5 bases). Trimming removed 3 bases at V and 2 bases at J, with 11 bases between. CDR3 length equals 15 residues. The germline V gene has CDR1 SEHNR and CDR2 FQNEAQ (reference sequence). The CDR3 is CASSFRGGAYNEQFF. CDR3 coding DNA: TGTGCCAGCAGCTTTAGGGGCGGAGCCTACAATGAGCAGTTCTTC.

This chain connects TRBV10-1 to TRBJ2-5; 9 bases are shared with TRBD2. The V gene's germline CDR1 is WNHNN and CDR2 SYGVQD (reference sequence). CDR3 length: 14 amino acids. The J segment lost 1 base and the V segment lost 6 bases, leaving 3 bases of the junction unmatched. Written as DNA, the CDR3 is TGCGCCAGCAGAAAGACTAGCGGCCAAGAGACCCAGTACTTC. This sequence encodes CASRKTSGQETQYF.

The chain is built from TRBV10-3 and TRBJ2-7; TRBD2 aligns across 13 bases. In germline, CDR1 is ENHRY, CDR2 SYGVKD. The length of the CDR3 is 14 residues. V lost 7 bases and J lost 4; bases outside the gene matches: 4. As DNA, the CDR3 is TGTGCCATCAACCCGGGACTAGCGGGATACGAGCAGTACTTC. Translated, it gives CAINPGLAGYEQYF.

The chain couples TRBV11-3 to TRBJ2-7; TRBD1 is a possible D gene (6 bases). CDR3 length: 14 residues. V was trimmed by 2 bases and J by 2 bases, leaving 10 bases between them. Germline lookup yields CDR1 SGHNT and CDR2 YENEEA. Written as DNA, the CDR3 is TGTGCCAGCAGCTTATTACCAGGGGCCTACGAGCAGTACTTC. Its translation is CASSLLPGAYEQYF.

This clone was seen a handful of times. The CDR3 region is CASSEAGHQPQHF. The CDR3 nucleotides are TGCGCCAGCAGTGAGGCAGGCCATCAGCCCCAGCATTTT. This chain joins TRBV10-2 and TRBJ1-5; D is unclear. Trimming took 2 bases from V and 5 from J, leaving 7 bases between them. The germline V gene has CDR1 WSHSY and CDR2 SAAADI. The length of the CDR3 is 13 residues.

V gene TRBV4-3 combines with J gene TRBJ1-4, with D possibly being TRBD1 (5 bases). CDR1 is LGHNA, CDR2 YSLEER, per germline. Trimming cost V 5 bases and J 3 bases, with 16 bases left between them. The CDR3 is 16 amino acids. CDR3 amino acids: CASSYLSGPSNEKLFF. Here the CDR3 DNA reads TGCGCCAGCAGCTACCTTTCAGGGCCCTCTAATGAAAAACTGTTTTTT.

The chain links TRBV9 to TRBJ2-3; 9 bases agree with TRBD1. The CDR3 has 15 residues. Germline trimming cut 4 bases from V and 7 bases from J; bases unmatched to any gene: 10. Looked up from germline, CDR1 is SGDLS and CDR2 is YYNGEE. The CDR3 region is CASSPPGTGWNTQYF. The CDR3 region has the DNA TGTGCCAGCAGCCCCCCCGGGACAGGGTGGAATACGCAGTATTTT.

The chain employs TRBV19 and TRBJ1-3; TRBD1 agrees at 7 bases. Germline V CDR1 and CDR2: LNHDA, SQIVND (reference sequence). The CDR3 consists of 15 residues. V lost 6 bases, J lost 0 bases, and 5 bases stayed unmatched. As DNA, the CDR3 is TGTGCCAGTAGCAACAGGGGAAACTCTGGAAACACCATATATTTT. Its translation is CASSNRGNSGNTIYF.

The table lists this clone with a few counts. As DNA, the CDR3 is TGTGCCAGCGGACAGGGGTGGAACGAGCAGTACTTC. It translates to CASGQGWNEQYF. The chain uses TRBV19 and TRBJ2-7, with 9 positions matching TRBD1. Germline lookup yields CDR1 LNHDA and CDR2 SQIVND (reference sequence). The V gene end was trimmed by 9 bases and the J gene end by 5 bases; junction bases not matched to a gene: 5. The CDR3 contains 12 residues.

This clone was picked up one time. The chain carries TRBV5-1 and TRBJ1-2; 12 bases line up with TRBD1. Germline V gene data show CDR1 as SGHRS and CDR2 as YFSETQ. V trimming: 0 bases; J trimming: 7 bases; junction bases outside the gene matches: 7. The CDR3 covers 16 residues. DNA for the CDR3: TGCGCCAGCAGCTTGGCCGGGGGACAGGGGGCTGGTGGCTACACCTTC. Encoded protein: CASSLAGGQGAGGYTF.

The rearrangement joins TRBV25-1 to TRBJ2-3; 8 nucleotides line up with TRBD1. The germline CDR1 and CDR2 sequences are MGHDK and SYGVNS. The CDR3 extends over 15 amino acids. J gave up 2 bases and V 4 bases, and 5 bases lay outside the gene matches. CDR3 bases: TGTGCCAGCAGTGGATCAGGGGGCTTCACAGATACGCAGTATTTT. Its translation: CASSGSGGFTDTQYF.

This clone showed up just once. The conserved phenylalanine or tryptophan is not found at the CDR3 terminus, so this likely reflects a read error. The V and J genes are TRBV12-5 and TRBJ1-2; D is unresolved. CDR1 is LGHNT and CDR2 is FRNRAP in the germline V gene. V was shortened by 5 bases and J by 8 bases, with 12 bases between the two germline ends. This CDR3 comprises 12 residues. In nucleotides, the CDR3 is TGTGCTAGTGGTCCGAACCCGCCAGGCTACACCCTC. It encodes CASGPNPPGYTL.

This sequence joins TRBV7-2 and TRBJ2-7; D is ambiguous. The CDR3 has 17 residues. Germline CDR1 is SGHTA and CDR2 is FQGNSA. V dropped 1 base and J dropped 2 bases, with 18 bases sitting between them. The CDR3 DNA reads TGTGCCAGCAGCTTAGTAGTATGGCACATGGAGACCTACGAGCAGTACTTC. It is translated as CASSLVVWHMETYEQYF.

CDR3 sequence (DNA): TGTGCCAGTAGTATAGGGGGGACTAGCGGGGTTGGGGAGCAGTTCTTC. Amino acids: CASSIGGTSGVGEQFF. The genes are TRBV19 and TRBJ2-1; 13 nucleotides line up with TRBD2. Germline V gives CDR1 LNHDA, CDR2 SQIVND (reference sequence). V gave up 1 base and J gave up 10 bases; unmatched junction bases: 7. CDR3 size: 16 residues.

V and J are TRBV5-4 and TRBJ2-7; no definite D call. Germline lookup yields CDR1 SGHNT and CDR2 YYREEE (reference sequence). This CDR3 spans 13 amino acids. V was trimmed by 1 base and J by 1 base, leaving 6 bases between them. CDR3 protein: CASSLTPSYEQYF. In DNA, the CDR3 is TGTGCCAGCAGCTTGACACCATCCTACGAGCAGTACTTC.

V gene TRBV2 combines with J gene TRBJ2-2; the D gene is possibly TRBD1 (5 bases). The CDR3 contains 15 residues. Germline V lookup: CDR1 SNHLY, CDR2 FYNNEI. Between the trimmed V and J ends, which lost 4 bases and 1 base, there was a span of 10 bases. The CDR3 loop is CASSVGQGNTGELFF. The DNA for the CDR3 is TGTGCCAGCAGTGTTGGGCAGGGGAACACCGGGGAGCTGTTTTTT.

This clone is labeled as medium-sized. The CDR3 sequence: CASSSDWRGYEQYF. CDR3 nucleotide sequence: TGTGCCAGTAGCTCAGACTGGAGGGGCTACGAGCAGTACTTC. V and J are TRBV19 and TRBJ2-7; a possible D gene is TRBD2 (6 bases). The germline CDR1 and CDR2 sequences are LNHDA and SQIVND (reference sequence). CDR3 length: 14 amino acids. The V end was cut by 6 bases, the J end by 3 bases, with 15 bases between.

By share, this clone ranks as large. This rearrangement joins TRBV5-4 to TRBJ2-7, with 10 bases aligning to TRBD2. With V trimmed by 1 base and J by 2 bases, 12 bases remained unmatched. The CDR3 has 18 amino acids. Germline V gene lookup returns CDR1 SGHNT and CDR2 YYREEE (reference sequence). The CDR3 region is CASSLRLRAGGSPYEQYF. CDR3 in DNA: TGTGCCAGCAGCTTGAGGCTACGAGCGGGGGGGTCCCCCTACGAGCAGTACTTC. The whole variable domain, filled in from reference TRBV5-4 and TRBJ2-7, reads ETGVTQSPTHLIKTRGQQVTLRCSSQSGHNTVSWYQQALGQGPQFIFQYYREEENGRGNFPPRFSGLQFPNYSSELNVNALELDDSALYLCASSLRLRAGGSPYEQYFGPGTRLTVT.

The chain recombines TRBV6-1 with TRBJ1-1, with D possibly matching TRBD1 (5 bases). Germline lookup yields CDR1 MNHNS and CDR2 SASEGT. Trimming left V 4 bases short and J 5 bases short, with 20 bases between. This CDR3 contains 16 residues. This chain's CDR3 is CASSGIGPRARTEAFF. For the CDR3, the DNA is TGTGCCAGCAGTGGAATAGGGCCCAGGGCGCGGACTGAAGCTTTCTTT.

The V and J genes are TRBV5-3 and TRBJ2-7; possible D gene TRBD1, 5 bases. TRBV5-3 is flagged as an ORF with uncertain function. The V and J ends lost 2 bases and 7 bases respectively, with 7 bases between them. The CDR3 runs to 11 residues. This chain's CDR3 is CARSFRVEQYF. For the CDR3, the DNA is TGTGCCAGAAGCTTCAGGGTTGAGCAGTACTTC.

The chain is built from TRBV2 and TRBJ1-2; 8 bases match TRBD1. Trimming at V came to 3 bases and at J to 4 bases, leaving 7 bases not matched to a gene. Per germline, CDR1 SNHLY and CDR2 FYNNEI. The CDR3 has 15 residues. CDR3 protein: CASSDRGRGLYGYTF. CDR3 sequence (DNA): TGTGCCAGCAGTGATAGGGGCAGGGGGCTCTATGGCTACACCTTC.

This clone was seen only once. V gene TRBV30 combines with J gene TRBJ1-4; 7 bases map to TRBD1. The V gene's germline CDR1 is GTSNPN and CDR2 SVGIG (reference sequence). V lost 3 bases and J lost 4; bases outside the gene matches: 8. CDR3 length: 15 amino acids. CDR3 protein: CAWSPGTDVNEKLFF. CDR3 sequence (DNA): TGTGCCTGGAGCCCTGGGACAGATGTTAATGAAAAACTGTTTTTT.

CDR3 protein: CASSNRALEQFF. Here the CDR3 DNA reads TGTGCCAGCAGTAACAGGGCGTTAGAGCAGTTCTTC. The V and J genes are TRBV6-5 and TRBJ2-1, with D possibly matching TRBD1 (6 bases). V shed 5 bases and J shed 10 bases, with 12 bases lying between them. The CDR3 runs to 12 residues. The germline V gene has CDR1 MNHEY and CDR2 SVGAGI.

CDR3 coding DNA: TGCAGCGCCCGGAGAGAATCGAACACTGAAGCTTTCTTT. Protein sequence: CSARRESNTEAFF. This chain links TRBV29-1 with TRBJ1-1, with unresolved D. The CDR3 spans 13 residues. Germline V lookup: CDR1 SQVTM, CDR2 ANQGSEA. Between the trimmed V and J ends, which lost 7 bases and 1 base, there was a span of 13 bases.

The chain recombines TRBV4-1 with TRBJ2-7, with TRBD2 as a possible D gene (5 bases). The CDR3 spans 16 residues. CDR1 MGHRA and CDR2 YSYEKL come from the germline V gene. V was cut by 5 bases and J by 0 bases, with 17 bases left in between. CDR3 amino acids: CASSETQLGSSYEQYF. As DNA, the CDR3 is TGCGCCAGCAGCGAAACGCAACTAGGATCCTCCTACGAGCAGTACTTC.

This clone was found a few times. The rearrangement links TRBV4-2 to TRBJ2-7, with D perhaps matching TRBD2 (5 bases). The CDR3 has 15 amino acids. Germline CDR1 and CDR2: LGHNA and YNFKEQ. V was clipped by 4 bases and J by 0 bases, with 13 bases between them. The CDR3 DNA sequence: TGTGCCAGCAGCCCCCGCTACGGGGACTCCTACGAGCAGTACTTC. As protein: CASSPRYGDSYEQYF.

This chain uses TRBV19 with TRBJ2-1; 7 nucleotides agree with TRBD1. The germline V gene encodes CDR1 LNHDA and CDR2 SQIVND (reference sequence). The trim removed 5 bases at V and 5 bases at J, leaving 6 bases unmatched. The CDR3 totals 14 residues. CDR3 sequence (DNA): TGTGCCAGTAGTCCTCGGGACAGCAACAATGAGCAGTTCTTC. The encoded protein is CASSPRDSNNEQFF.

This sequence joins TRBV6-6 and TRBJ1-1; D remains unclear. The germline V and J ends were trimmed by 5 bases and 6 bases, with 7 bases remaining between them. The germline V gene has CDR1 MNHNY and CDR2 SVGAGI (reference sequence). There are 11 residues in the CDR3. The CDR3, as DNA: TGTGCCAGCAGTCCCGCGTCTGAAGCTTTCTTT. Translation gives CASSPASEAFF.